This T cell receptor (beta chain) was obtained from a study of yellow fever vaccine responses in identical twins. Study-level points and caveats: After vaccination, twins' T cell response reportedly seemed partly convergent, partly personalized.

CDR1 is DFQATT and CDR2 is SNEGSKA in the germline V gene (reference sequence). The CDR3 is 14 residues long. V gave up 0 bases and J gave up 1 base, with 9 bases separating them. In TCRdb, the RT-PCR reads were re-called with MiXCR into one record per CDR3 protein. This table has roughly 4,700 distinct CDR3 sequences, roughly 85% appearing once. As concerns this clonotype: Its antigen is not known.

This receptor was taken from a woman aged 18-35 years who received the yellow fever vaccine. Sequences were derived from T cells from blood (PBMCs), unsorted or a sorted subset (not recorded which), sampled before or after yellow fever vaccination (not recorded which). The chain links TRBV20-1 to TRBJ1-2, with D tentatively TRBD1 (5 bases). The CDR3 DNA is TGCAGTGCTAGAGATACAGGCTATAACTATGGCTACACCTTC. This encodes CSARDTGYNYGYTF.